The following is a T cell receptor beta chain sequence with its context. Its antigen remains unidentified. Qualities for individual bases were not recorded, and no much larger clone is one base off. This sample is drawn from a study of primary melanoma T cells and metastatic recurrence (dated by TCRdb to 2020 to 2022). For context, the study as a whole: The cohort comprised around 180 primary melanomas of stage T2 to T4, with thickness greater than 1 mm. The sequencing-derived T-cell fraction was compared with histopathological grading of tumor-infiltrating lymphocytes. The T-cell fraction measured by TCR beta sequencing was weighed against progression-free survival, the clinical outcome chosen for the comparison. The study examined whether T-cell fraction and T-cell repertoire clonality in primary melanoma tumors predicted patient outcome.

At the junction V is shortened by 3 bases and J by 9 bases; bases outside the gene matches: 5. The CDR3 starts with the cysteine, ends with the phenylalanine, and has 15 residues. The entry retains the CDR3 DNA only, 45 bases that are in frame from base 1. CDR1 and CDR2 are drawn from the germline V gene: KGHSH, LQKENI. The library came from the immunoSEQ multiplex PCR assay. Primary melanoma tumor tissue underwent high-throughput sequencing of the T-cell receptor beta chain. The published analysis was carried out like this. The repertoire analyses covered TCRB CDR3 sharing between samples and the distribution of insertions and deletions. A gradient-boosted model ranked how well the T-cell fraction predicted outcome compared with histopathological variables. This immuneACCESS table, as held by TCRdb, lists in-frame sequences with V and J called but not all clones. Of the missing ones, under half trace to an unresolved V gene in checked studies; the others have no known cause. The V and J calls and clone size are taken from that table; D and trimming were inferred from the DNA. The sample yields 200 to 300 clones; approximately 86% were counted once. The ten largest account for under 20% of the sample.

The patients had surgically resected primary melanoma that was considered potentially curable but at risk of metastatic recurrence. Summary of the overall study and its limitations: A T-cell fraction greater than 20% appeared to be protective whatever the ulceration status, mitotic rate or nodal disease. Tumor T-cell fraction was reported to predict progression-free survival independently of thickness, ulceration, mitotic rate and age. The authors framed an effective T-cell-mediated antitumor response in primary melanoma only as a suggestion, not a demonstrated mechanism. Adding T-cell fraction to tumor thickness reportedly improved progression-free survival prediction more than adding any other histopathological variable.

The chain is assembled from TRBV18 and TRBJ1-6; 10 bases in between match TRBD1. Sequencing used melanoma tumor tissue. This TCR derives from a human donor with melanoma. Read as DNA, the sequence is TGTGCCAGCTCACCTGGACAGGGGGGCGTTTCACCCCTCCACTTT. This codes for CASSPGQGGVSPLHF.